This T cell receptor beta chain was identified in a study of T cells in Graves' hyperthyroidism and ophthalmopathy. CDR3 length: 13 amino acids. Germline CDR1 is SGHTA and CDR2 is FQGTGA. V was clipped by 4 bases and J by 6 bases, with 13 bases between them. Template material for amplifying TCR beta CDR3 regions consisted of RNA transcripts. Initially, a first-round RT-PCR of the TCR CDR3 employed the HTBI primer set. In TCRdb, the multiplex PCR reads were re-called with MiXCR into one record per CDR3 protein. Of 300,000 to 450,000 distinct CDR3 sequences listed, about a sixth are singletons. This chain connects TRBV7-3 to TRBJ2-7; perhaps TRBD2 as D (6 bases). This receptor was obtained from a woman under 30 with Graves' hyperthyroidism that later progressed to Graves' ophthalmopathy. Sequenced sample: blood. CDR3 sequence: CASSWTRGGEQYF. CDR3 coding DNA: TGTGCCAGCAGCTGGACTCGGGGAGGCGAGCAGTACTTC.